The TCR beta chain under discussion was sequenced for a study of T cell responses to AZD1222 COVID-19 vaccine. Findings and limits, study-wide: It should be noted that donors were predominantly white British and more often female, and clonal diversity was possibly underestimated. AZD1222 recipients seropositive at baseline numbered only six or seven. In all cases, repertoires were sampled only after the peak T cell response. The study found vaccine-associated CD4 TCRs spanning spike, dominant at 160-218 and 743-854.

As regards this clone: Antigen specificity is unknown.

The protocol was immunoSEQ multiplex PCR, while the TCRdb copy is restricted to in-frame clones and leaves out a portion. The sample records 110,000 or so clones, about 92% being singletons. Germline-derived CDR1 and CDR2 are MGHRA and YSYEKL. The CDR3 is made up of 16 amino acids. The V end lost 1 base, the J end lost 7 bases, and 17 bases lay between the germline ends. The genes are TRBV4-1 and TRBJ2-1, with a tentative D call TRBD1 (6 bases). The clonotype was recovered from an adult in good health. The source material was peripheral blood, sampled on day 0 of MenACWY control vaccination. CDR3 nucleotides: TGCGCCAGCAGCCAAGCCCCTGCAGGGGCACAGAATGAGCAGTTCTTC. This sequence encodes CASSQAPAGAQNEQFF.